The 25 T cell receptor beta chains given below trace back to one sample, sequenced in a study of T cell repertoires in cytomegalovirus infection. A single record per CDR3 protein comes from TCRdb applying MiXCR to the reads. Found here are hundreds of thousands of distinct CDR3 sequences, roughly 35% of them singletons; the top ten hold about 2.8%. Sequences were obtained from PBMCs. Receptors were obtained from a human donor in good health (CMV status not recorded). Some clones in this sample may be carry-over from other donors' samples.

The chain employs TRBV12-3 or TRBV12-4 and TRBJ1-5, with 7 bases lining up with TRBD1. The CDR3 extends over 15 amino acids. J lost 4 bases, V lost 5 bases, and 8 bases had no gene match. The CDR3 DNA reads as TGTGCCAGCAGTCAAGGGACAGTAAAGAATCAGCCCCAGCATTTT. This sequence encodes CASSQGTVKNQPQHF.

This clonotype appeared a few times. The chain combines TRBV5-5 with TRBJ1-2; no clear D gene. CDR3 length equals 14 residues. The V end was cut by 3 bases, the J end by 6 bases, with 15 bases between. CDR1 is SGHKS, CDR2 YYEKEE, per germline (reference sequence). The DNA of the CDR3 is TGTGCCAGCAGCTCCGGACCCCAAAGGAATGGCTACACCTTC. Translated, it gives CASSSGPQRNGYTF.

The J gene is TRBJ2-3, the V gene TRBV14; 8 bases align to TRBD2. The length of the CDR3 is 15 residues. Trimming took 0 bases from V and 4 from J; bases not matched to a gene: 3. Germline assignment: CDR1 SGHDN and CDR2 FVKESK. The CDR3 DNA reads as TGTGCCAGCAGCCAAGAAGGGACTAGATCAGATACGCAGTATTTT. It is translated as CASSQEGTRSDTQYF.

V and J are TRBV5-1 and TRBJ1-4; D perhaps matches TRBD1 (5 bases). Germline lookup yields CDR1 SGHRS and CDR2 YFSETQ. V lost 4 bases and J lost 5, with 9 bases in between. The CDR3 loop spans 13 amino acids. The CDR3 here is CASSGDGNEKLFF. The CDR3 DNA follows: TGCGCCAGCAGCGGGGACGGGAATGAAAAACTGTTTTTT.

The chain has TRBV10-3 and TRBJ2-1; 14 positions agree with TRBD2. This CDR3 is built from 18 residues. Germline-derived CDR1 and CDR2 are ENHRY and SYGVKD. V lost 4 bases to trimming and J lost 6 bases; unmatched junction nucleotides: 11. The CDR3 sequence is CAISGPTTSGGVRNEQFF. CDR3 nucleotides: TGTGCCATCAGTGGACCCACGACTAGCGGGGGGGTCCGCAATGAGCAGTTCTTC.

This clonotype was recorded a few times. Germline is not matched at one junction end, which may reflect a read error. V and J are TRBV7-2 and TRBJ2-3; TRBD1 is a possible D gene (6 bases). CDR3 size: 15 residues. Looked up from germline, CDR1 is SGHTA and CDR2 is FQGNSA. The chain's CDR3 is CASSLEVGRGYPKDF. CDR3 nucleotide sequence: TGTGCCAGCAGCTTAGAGGTGGGCAGGGGCTATCCCAAGGATTTT.

This clonotype was observed a single time. A much bigger clone sits one base away, suggesting this may be a read error. This rearrangement joins TRBV12-3 or TRBV12-4 to TRBJ1-5; TRBD1 matches at 9 bases. This CDR3 is 17 amino acids long. V shed 5 bases and J 7 bases; nucleotides not matched to a gene: 15. For the CDR3, the DNA is TGTGCCAGCAGTCCTGCAATGGGGACAGGGTTTAGGCAGCCCCAGCATTTT. It translates to CASSPAMGTGFRQPQHF.

This clonotype was seen only a few times. The V gene is TRBV20-1, the J gene TRBJ2-7, with 9 positions matching TRBD1. CDR1 is DFQATT, CDR2 SNEGSKA, per germline (reference sequence). The length of the CDR3 is 17 residues. J was trimmed by 0 bases and V by 6 bases; bases with no gene match: 15. The CDR3 is CSAPRGQGPDLSYEQYF. The CDR3 nucleotides are TGCAGTGCACCGCGGGGACAGGGCCCAGACCTCTCCTACGAGCAGTACTTC.

The J gene is TRBJ2-3, the V gene TRBV15; tentative D call: TRBD2 (5 bases). Between the trimmed V and J ends, which lost 0 bases and 2 bases, there was a span of 15 bases. The CDR3 loop spans 17 amino acids. The germline gives CDR1 LNHNV, CDR2 YYDKDF (reference sequence). CDR3 in DNA: TGTGCCACCAGCAGAGATGAAGGACTCAGATCCACAGATACGCAGTATTTT. It encodes CATSRDEGLRSTDTQYF.

Concerning this clonotype: Because the CDR3 is missing its conserved closing phenylalanine or tryptophan, this is likely a read error. The chain has TRBV19 and TRBJ2-1, with D uncertain. Germline-derived CDR1 and CDR2 are LNHDA and SQIVND (reference sequence). The CDR3 has 15 amino acids. The ends were cut back, 6 bases at V and 9 bases at J, with 21 bases in the middle. In DNA form, the CDR3 reads TGTGCCAGTAGCCTACCCACCCTGGTCACGGGTGAGCAGTTCTTA. Amino acid sequence: CASSLPTLVTGEQFL.

This rearrangement joins TRBV24-1 to TRBJ1-5; 9 bases map to TRBD1. V shed 4 bases and J 0 bases; nucleotides not matched to a gene: 6. The germline V gene encodes CDR1 KGHDR and CDR2 SFDVKD. The CDR3 has 17 amino acids. CDR3 residues: CATSDILDRGSNQPQHF. The CDR3 region has the DNA TGTGCCACCAGTGACATCTTGGACAGGGGTAGCAATCAGCCCCAGCATTTT.

The table lists this clonotype with a few counts. This chain links TRBV2 with TRBJ1-5; 8 bases line up with TRBD1. Germline assignment: CDR1 SNHLY and CDR2 FYNNEI. J was trimmed by 7 bases and V by 6 bases; bases with no gene match: 8. The CDR3 has 14 residues. This CDR3 reads CASRPQGGMQPQHF. The CDR3 region has the DNA TGTGCCAGCAGGCCACAGGGGGGGATGCAGCCCCAGCATTTT.

The chain recombines TRBV5-8 with TRBJ1-1, with D unclear. V was trimmed by 0 bases and J by 0 bases, leaving 9 bases between them. Germline lookup yields CDR1 SGHTS and CDR2 YDEGEE. The CDR3 has 15 residues. The CDR3 loop reads CASSLDTTMNTEAFF. CDR3 DNA sequence: TGTGCCAGCAGCTTGGACACCACCATGAACACTGAAGCTTTCTTT.

This sequence joins TRBV28 and TRBJ1-1; D might be TRBD1 (5 bases). Per germline, CDR1 MDHEN and CDR2 SYDVKM. V lost 2 bases, J lost 5 bases, and 12 bases lay in between. The CDR3 is 14 amino acids. The CDR3, as DNA: TGTGCCAGCAGTTTAGGACATTCGAAGACTGAAGCTTTCTTT. It yields the protein CASSLGHSKTEAFF.

The chain has TRBV5-1 and TRBJ2-7; 11 bases map to TRBD2. The CDR3 loop spans 16 amino acids. Germline lookup yields CDR1 SGHRS and CDR2 YFSETQ. J lost 1 base, V lost 1 base, and 4 bases had no gene match. DNA for the CDR3: TGCGCCAGCAGCTTGCCCCGACTAGCGGGGTCCTACGAGCAGTACTTC. Amino acid sequence: CASSLPRLAGSYEQYF.

Details on this clonotype: One junction end disagrees with the germline gene, perhaps due to a read error. The DNA of the CDR3 is TGTGCCACCAGCCCAGGTGGGGCTAACGAAAAACTGTTTTTT. This codes for CATSPGGANEKLFF. V is TRBV15 and J is TRBJ1-4, with a tentative D call TRBD1 (5 bases). Germline V lookup: CDR1 LNHNV, CDR2 YYDKDF (reference sequence). The CDR3 totals 14 residues.

V gene TRBV7-9 combines with J gene TRBJ2-2; 14 bases are shared with TRBD2. V shed 5 bases and J 9 bases; nucleotides not matched to a gene: 5. CDR3 length equals 15 residues. Per the germline V gene, CDR1 is SEHNR and CDR2 is FQNEAQ (reference sequence). The chain's CDR3 is CASSGLAGGRRELFF. The DNA of the CDR3 is TGTGCCAGCAGCGGACTAGCGGGAGGAAGAAGGGAGCTGTTTTTT. The variable domain in full, completed from reference TRBV7-9 and TRBJ2-2, reads DTGVSQNPRHKITKRGQNVTFRCDPISEHNRLYWYRQTLGQGPEFLTYFQNEAQLEKSRLLSDRFSAERPKGSFSTLEIQRTEQGDSAMYLCASSGLAGGRRELFFGEGSRLTVL.

This clonotype was detected only a few times. This rearrangement joins TRBV19 to TRBJ2-7, with 7 bases fitting TRBD2. This CDR3 has 15 amino acids. The trim removed 5 bases at V and 3 bases at J, leaving 10 bases unmatched. Germline V gene sequence: CDR1 LNHDA, CDR2 SQIVND (reference sequence). Here the CDR3 reads CASSPGRTFDYEQYF. The CDR3 DNA sequence: TGTGCCAGTAGTCCCGGGAGGACATTTGACTACGAGCAGTACTTC.

The chain's CDR3 is CASSDHLAGTYEQYF. The CDR3 DNA sequence: TGTGCCAGCAGCGACCACCTAGCGGGGACCTACGAGCAGTACTTC. The rearrangement uses TRBV7-9 and TRBJ2-7, with 9 positions matching TRBD2. Trimming removed 5 bases from V and 2 bases from J; junction bases left unmatched: 7. CDR1 is SEHNR and CDR2 is FQNEAQ in the germline V gene (reference sequence). This CDR3 has 15 amino acids.

CDR3 region: CASNNGGGGNTIYF. The CDR3 DNA follows: TGTGCCAGCAATAACGGGGGCGGTGGAAACACCATATATTTT. The J gene is TRBJ1-3, the V gene TRBV2, with a possible D match to TRBD1 (6 bases). The CDR3 loop spans 14 amino acids. Germline V CDR1 and CDR2: SNHLY, FYNNEI. V lost 7 bases and J lost 3, with 13 bases in between.

This clonotype has only one observation. This chain connects TRBV7-9 to TRBJ2-1, with a possible D match to TRBD1 (6 bases). V was trimmed by 4 bases and J by 3 bases, leaving 19 bases between them. This CDR3 has 17 amino acids. CDR1 and CDR2 from the germline V gene are SEHNR and FQNEAQ (reference sequence). The chain's CDR3 is CASSSRSPGQIYNEQFF. CDR3 bases: TGTGCCAGCAGCTCTCGTTCCCCGGGACAAATCTACAATGAGCAGTTCTTC.

This clonotype has a count of ten or more. J is TRBJ2-3 and V is TRBV27; 16 bases are a match to TRBD2. V shed 6 bases, J shed 5 bases, and the junction held 20 bases outside the gene matches. The length of the CDR3 is 21 residues. CDR1 is MNHEY, CDR2 SMNVEV, per germline (reference sequence). The DNA of the CDR3 is TGTGCCAGCAGACGCCAAAAGGGACTAGCGGGGGGGCGTTTGGTTAAAGATACGCAGTATTTT. This codes for CASRRQKGLAGGRLVKDTQYF.

The sample holds a few counts of this clonotype. The V call is TRBV12-3 or TRBV12-4, the J call TRBJ1-5, with 8 bases matching TRBD1. The CDR3 length is 15 residues. V lost 6 bases to trimming and J lost 2 bases; unmatched junction nucleotides: 6. The CDR3 spells CASSETGQGNQPQHF. In DNA, the CDR3 is TGTGCCAGCAGCGAGACGGGACAGGGCAATCAGCCCCAGCATTTT.

V is TRBV5-1 and J is TRBJ1-1; TRBD1 matches at 9 bases. V shed 7 bases, J shed 4 bases, and the junction held 11 bases outside the gene matches. The germline CDR1 and CDR2 sequences are SGHRS and YFSETQ. The CDR3 runs 15 residues. CDR3 protein: CASRPRQGEGTEAFF. The CDR3, as DNA: TGCGCCAGCCGGCCCCGACAGGGGGAAGGCACTGAAGCTTTCTTT. Based on the CDR3 plus reference TRBV5-1 and TRBJ1-1, the full variable domain is KAGVTQTPRYLIKTRGQQVTLSCSPISGHRSVSWYQQTPGQGLQFLFEYFSETQRNKGNFPGRFSGRQFSNSRSEMNVSTLELGDSALYLCASRPRQGEGTEAFFGQGTRLTVV.

The chain combines TRBV28 with TRBJ2-7; D may be TRBD2 (5 bases). The CDR3 sequence is 14 residues long. The V gene lost 5 bases and the J gene lost 11 bases, with 22 bases spanning the gap. CDR1 and CDR2 (germline): MDHEN, SYDVKM. The CDR3 DNA sequence: TGTGCCAGCAGTGCGGGTCTTCCACTATTGATGGAGTACTTC. Its protein is CASSAGLPLLMEYF.